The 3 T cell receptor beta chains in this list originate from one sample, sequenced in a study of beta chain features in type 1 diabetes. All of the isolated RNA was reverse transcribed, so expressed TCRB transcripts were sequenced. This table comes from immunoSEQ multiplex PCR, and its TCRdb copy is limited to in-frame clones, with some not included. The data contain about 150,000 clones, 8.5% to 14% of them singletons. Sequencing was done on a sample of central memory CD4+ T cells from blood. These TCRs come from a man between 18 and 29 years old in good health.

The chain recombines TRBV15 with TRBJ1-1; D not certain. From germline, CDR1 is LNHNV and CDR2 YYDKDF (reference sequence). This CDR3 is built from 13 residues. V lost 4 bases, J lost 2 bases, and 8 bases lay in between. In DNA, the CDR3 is TGTGCCACCAGCAAGGGTTTCAACACTGAAGCTTTCTTT. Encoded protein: CATSKGFNTEAFF.

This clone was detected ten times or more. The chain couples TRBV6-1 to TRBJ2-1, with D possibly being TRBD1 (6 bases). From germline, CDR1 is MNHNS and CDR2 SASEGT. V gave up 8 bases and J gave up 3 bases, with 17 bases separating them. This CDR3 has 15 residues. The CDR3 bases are TGTGCCAGCCGCGACTCCAGGGGAAGCTACAATGAGCAGTTCTTC. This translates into CASRDSRGSYNEQFF.

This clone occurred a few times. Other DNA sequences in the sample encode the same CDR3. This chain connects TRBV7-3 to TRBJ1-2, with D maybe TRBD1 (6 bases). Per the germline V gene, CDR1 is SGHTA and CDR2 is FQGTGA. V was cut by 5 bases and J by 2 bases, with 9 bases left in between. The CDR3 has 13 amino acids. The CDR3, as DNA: TGTGCCAGCAGCCCCGACAGGAACTATGGCTACACCTTC. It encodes CASSPDRNYGYTF. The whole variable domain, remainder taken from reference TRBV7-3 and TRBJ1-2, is GAGVSQTPSNKVTEKGKYVELRCDPISGHTALYWYRQSLGQGPEFLIYFQGTGAADDSGLPNDRFFAVRPEGSVSTLKIQRTERGDSAVYLCASSPDRNYGYTFGSGTRLTVV.